This entry lists 8 T cell receptor beta chains sequenced from one sample in a study of blood T cells in healthy people across ages. The second PCR ran roughly 6 to 12 cycles with a sample-barcoded 5' primer and J-beta primers. MiXCR was run by TCRdb on the 5' RACE reads, yielding one entry per CDR3 protein. The sample consists of about 650,000 distinct CDR3 sequences, about 51% of them appearing once. The sequenced sample was blood. Source of these receptors: an elderly woman in good health.

This clonotype was picked up one time. This may be a read error: a much more frequent sequence differs by one nucleotide. V gene TRBV20-1 combines with J gene TRBJ2-3; D unresolved. The CDR3 has 11 residues. Germline V lookup: CDR1 DFQATT, CDR2 SNEGSKA (reference sequence). V gave up 8 bases and J gave up 3 bases, with 9 bases separating them. CDR3 sequence reads: CSWAETDTQYF. The CDR3 DNA reads as TGCAGTTGGGCAGAGACAGATACGCAGTATTTT.

The CDR3 loop is CSVVGGQFNEKLFF. CDR3 nucleotides: TGCAGCGTTGTGGGTGGGCAGTTTAATGAAAAACTGTTTTTT. The rearrangement joins TRBV29-1 to TRBJ1-4; D is unresolved. CDR1 is SQVTM, CDR2 ANQGSEA, per germline. CDR3 length: 14 residues. The germline V and J ends were trimmed by 4 bases and 4 bases, with 13 bases remaining between them. Filled out from reference TRBV29-1 and TRBJ1-4, the complete variable domain reads SAVISQKPSRDICQRGTSLTIQCQVDSQVTMMFWYRQQPGQSLTLIATANQGSEATYESGFVIDKFPISRPNLTFSTLTVSNMSPEDSSIYLCSVVGGQFNEKLFFGSGTQLSVL.

The chain recombines TRBV10-3 with TRBJ1-1, with TRBD1 identical over 10 bases. The CDR3 covers 14 residues. Germline CDR1 is ENHRY and CDR2 is SYGVKD. After removal of 10 bases from V and 5 bases from J, the junction contained 10 bases not matched to a gene. CDR3 nucleotide sequence: TGTGCCACCACCCAGGACAGGGGGGCTACTGAAGCTTTCTTT. Translated: CATTQDRGATEAFF.

The rearrangement uses TRBV12-3 or TRBV12-4 and TRBJ1-3; D is unclear. V dropped 6 bases and J dropped 2 bases, with 17 bases sitting between them. This CDR3 is 16 amino acids long. CDR3 nucleotide sequence: TGTGCCAGCAGCCTCCAGCCCTTCGGGGCTGGAAACACCATATATTTT. It yields the protein CASSLQPFGAGNTIYF.

As regards this clonotype: A read error may be the cause here, since a much bigger clone is one base away. The genes are TRBV18 and TRBJ1-6, with 8 bases identical to TRBD1. This CDR3 contains 14 residues. Germline values: CDR1 KGHSH, CDR2 LQKENI. The CDR3 DNA sequence: TGTGCCAGCTCACCGGGACAGGATAATGCACCCCTCCACTTT. Its protein product is CASSPGQDNAPLHF.

This clonotype was seen just once. It may be a read error: a sequence one base away is much more abundant. V usage is TRBV6-5 and J usage is TRBJ1-6, with 7 bases fitting TRBD1. Germline CDR1 is MNHEY and CDR2 is SVGAGI. The CDR3 is made up of 18 amino acids. V lost 4 bases to trimming and J lost 0 bases; unmatched junction nucleotides: 9. Here the CDR3 DNA reads TGTGCCAGCAGTTGCTCCGACAGGGTTAGCTCCTATAATTCACCCCTCCACTTT. It is translated as CASSCSDRVSSYNSPLHF.

V is TRBV6-5 and J is TRBJ2-3; D is unclear. CDR1 is MNHEY and CDR2 is SVGAGI in the germline V gene. V was cut by 6 bases and J by 0 bases, with 13 bases left in between. This CDR3 has 15 residues. CDR3 sequence reads: CASRSLFPSTDTQYF. The DNA for the CDR3 is TGTGCCAGCAGATCCCTTTTCCCTAGCACAGATACGCAGTATTTT.

This rearrangement joins TRBV20-1 to TRBJ2-6; a weak D match, TRBD2 (5 bases). Trimming pared 5 bases from V and 0 bases from J, leaving 11 bases between. CDR1 is DFQATT and CDR2 is SNEGSKA in the germline V gene (reference sequence). The CDR3 length is 15 residues. The CDR3 loop reads CSAEVRDSGANVLTF. The CDR3 DNA is TGCAGTGCTGAGGTACGGGACTCTGGGGCCAACGTCCTGACTTTC.